These 16 T cell receptor beta chains share one sample of origin, sequenced in a study of monozygotic twins with cystic fibrosis. The protocol was immunoSEQ multiplex PCR, while the TCRdb copy is restricted to in-frame clones and leaves out a portion. Of approximately 9,700 clones in the sample, roughly nine tenths were seen once. The sequenced sample was blood. These receptor sequences come from a boy between 2 and 10 years old with cystic fibrosis.

V is TRBV2 and J is TRBJ1-1; 7 bases agree with TRBD1. Germline CDR1 is SNHLY and CDR2 is FYNNEI. Trimming cost V 2 bases and J 2 bases; bases outside gene matches: 8. This CDR3 spans 16 amino acids. The CDR3 coding sequence is TGTGCCAGCAGTGAACGACAGGGTATGGGAAACACTGAAGCTTTCTTT. Its translation is CASSERQGMGNTEAFF.

This chain uses TRBV7-9 with TRBJ2-3, with D possibly TRBD2 on 6 matching bases. The CDR3 covers 15 residues. Per germline, CDR1 SEHNR and CDR2 FQNEAQ (reference sequence). Trimming took off 0 bases at V and 4 bases at J, with 11 bases between the two ends. CDR3 loop: CASSLATSSADTQYF. The CDR3 DNA reads TGTGCCAGCAGCTTAGCGACTAGTTCGGCAGATACGCAGTATTTT. Variable domain in full (rest from reference TRBV7-9 and TRBJ2-3): DTGVSQNPRHKITKRGQNVTFRCDPISEHNRLYWYRQTLGQGPEFLTYFQNEAQLEKSRLLSDRFSAERPKGSFSTLEIQRTEQGDSAMYLCASSLATSSADTQYFGPGTRLTVL.

The rearrangement links TRBV19 to TRBJ2-5; D ambiguous. This CDR3 contains 14 residues. Germline CDR1 and CDR2: LNHDA and SQIVND (reference sequence). The germline V and J ends were trimmed by 6 bases and 1 base, with 12 bases remaining between them. This CDR3 reads CASSGFERQETQYF. CDR3 DNA: TGTGCCAGTAGCGGGTTTGAGCGCCAAGAGACCCAGTACTTC.

The V and J genes are TRBV5-1 and TRBJ1-4; possibly TRBD1 for D (5 bases). The ends were cut back, 5 bases at V and 8 bases at J, with 19 bases in the middle. This CDR3 is 15 amino acids long. The germline CDR1 and CDR2 sequences are SGHRS and YFSETQ. This chain's CDR3 is CASRELGAQGEKLFF. CDR3 nucleotides: TGCGCCAGCAGAGAACTCGGGGCCCAGGGAGAAAAACTGTTTTTT. Full variable domain (rest looked up from reference TRBV5-1 and TRBJ1-4): KAGVTQTPRYLIKTRGQQVTLSCSPISGHRSVSWYQQTPGQGLQFLFEYFSETQRNKGNFPGRFSGRQFSNSRSEMNVSTLELGDSALYLCASRELGAQGEKLFFGSGTQLSVL.

The rearrangement links TRBV6-6 to TRBJ1-5; D remains unclear. Trimming stripped 4 bases from V and 5 bases from J, with 6 bases between. The CDR3 is 12 residues long. Germline V gene lookup returns CDR1 MNHNY and CDR2 SVGAGI (reference sequence). CDR3 in DNA: TGTGCCAGCAGTTGGCGGGATCAGCCCCAGCATTTT. This codes for CASSWRDQPQHF.

This clone is hyperexpanded (1% or more). The chain couples TRBV7-9 to TRBJ2-7; D might be TRBD1 or TRBD2, each matching 5 bases. CDR3 length equals 12 residues. Germline CDR1 reads SEHNR; CDR2 reads FQNEAQ (reference sequence). V lost 2 bases, J lost 7 bases, and 9 bases lay in between. The CDR3 coding sequence is TGTGCCAGCAGCTTATGGGGGTGGGAGCAGTACGTC. Residues: CASSLWGWEQYV.

The chain joins TRBV30 to TRBJ1-1, with TRBD1 identical over 9 bases. The length of the CDR3 is 16 residues. CDR1 and CDR2 (germline): GTSNPN, SVGIG (reference sequence). V lost 1 base, J lost 0 bases, and 6 bases stayed unmatched. The CDR3 DNA sequence: TGTGCCTGGAGTGCCTCCGGACAGGGGTTGAACACTGAAGCTTTCTTT. Translating it yields CAWSASGQGLNTEAFF. Looking up the rest from reference TRBV30 and TRBJ1-1 gives the full variable domain: SQTIHQWPATLVQPVGSPLSLECTVEGTSNPNLYWYRQAAGRGLQLLFYSVGIGQISSEVPQNLSASRPQDRQFILSSKKLLLSDSGFYLCAWSASGQGLNTEAFFGQGTRLTVV.

The chain joins TRBV6-5 to TRBJ2-7, with D perhaps given as TRBD1 or TRBD2 (5 bases each). This CDR3 is 15 amino acids long. With 5 bases removed from V and 6 bases from J, the gap between germline ends came to 20 bases. Germline CDR1 is MNHEY and CDR2 is SVGAGI. As DNA, the CDR3 is TGTGCCAGCAGTGACTTAGTAACACCAGGGAGCGAGCAGTACTTC. Its protein is CASSDLVTPGSEQYF.

V and J are TRBV7-8 and TRBJ1-5; D unclear. The V end lost 7 bases, the J end lost 3 bases, and 13 bases lay between the germline ends. The CDR3 length is 14 residues. Germline V gene lookup returns CDR1 SGHVS and CDR2 FQNEAQ. CDR3 in DNA: TGTGCCAGCACCCGTGAGGGCTTCAATCAGCCCCAGCATTTT. This sequence encodes CASTREGFNQPQHF.

CDR3 amino acids: CASSPDRGGNQPQHF. The CDR3 bases are TGTGCCAGCTCACCCGACAGGGGAGGAAATCAGCCCCAGCATTTT. The genes are TRBV18 and TRBJ1-5; 8 bases match TRBD1. Germline CDR1 and CDR2: KGHSH and LQKENI. Trimming at V came to 3 bases and at J to 4 bases, leaving 5 bases not matched to a gene. This CDR3 has 15 amino acids.

This rearrangement joins TRBV5-1 to TRBJ1-4; tentative D call: TRBD1 (6 bases). The germline V gene encodes CDR1 SGHRS and CDR2 YFSETQ. The CDR3 has 15 residues. Trimming cost V 2 bases and J 0 bases, with 8 bases left between them. CDR3 amino acids: CASSFYRATNEKLFF. For the CDR3, the DNA is TGCGCCAGCAGCTTTTACAGGGCAACTAATGAAAAACTGTTTTTT.

In DNA, the CDR3 is TGTGCCAGCAGCTTGGAGGTCCCTGGGGCCAACGTCCTGACTTTC. Translating gives CASSLEVPGANVLTF. The chain couples TRBV5-8 to TRBJ2-6; D unresolved. From germline, CDR1 is SGHTS and CDR2 YDEGEE. This CDR3 has 15 residues. The ends were cut back, 0 bases at V and 2 bases at J, with 6 bases in the middle.

The J gene is TRBJ1-1, the V gene TRBV11-2; D unresolved. Germline CDR1 SGHAT, CDR2 FQNNGV. The CDR3 spans 16 residues. Trimming cost V 0 bases and J 4 bases, with 15 bases left between them. CDR3 region: CASSLDHMGLATEAFF. As DNA, the CDR3 is TGTGCCAGCAGCTTAGATCACATGGGATTAGCCACTGAAGCTTTCTTT. Full variable domain (outside the CDR3, taken from reference TRBV11-2 and TRBJ1-1): EAGVAQSPRYKIIEKRQSVAFWCNPISGHATLYWYQQILGQGPKLLIQFQNNGVVDDSQLPKDRFSAERLKGVDSTLKIQPAKLEDSAVYLCASSLDHMGLATEAFFGQGTRLTVV.

This sequence joins TRBV7-2 and TRBJ2-6; 7 nucleotides match TRBD1. Trimming at V came to 2 bases and at J to 4 bases, leaving 11 bases not matched to a gene. The CDR3 consists of 18 residues. Germline V gene sequence: CDR1 SGHTA, CDR2 FQGNSA. CDR3 sequence: CASSLNFEGARGANVLTF. The DNA for the CDR3 is TGTGCCAGCAGCTTAAATTTTGAGGGGGCGCGAGGGGCCAACGTCCTGACTTTC.

The gene calls are TRBV5-1 and TRBJ2-3; D is unresolved. This CDR3 is 14 amino acids long. The ends were cut back, 6 bases at V and 3 bases at J, with 14 bases in the middle. Germline V gives CDR1 SGHRS, CDR2 YFSETQ. The CDR3 DNA follows: TGCGCCAGCACCCCCGCGTCTAATACAGATACGCAGTATTTT. Encoded protein: CASTPASNTDTQYF.

The V and J genes are TRBV6-1 and TRBJ2-5, with 11 bases matching TRBD2. The CDR3 covers 19 residues. Germline CDR1 is MNHNS and CDR2 is SASEGT. V trimming: 1 base; J trimming: 5 bases; junction bases outside the gene matches: 15. Here the CDR3 DNA reads TGTGCCAGCAGTGAAGTTCCGCGTAGTAGCGGGGGGGCTATGGAGACCCAGTACTTC. It encodes CASSEVPRSSGGAMETQYF.